The present entry profiles one T cell receptor beta chain with its context. These data come from a study of blood T cell repertoires in COVID-19. Produced via immunoSEQ multiplex PCR; TCRdb's table is partial and in-frame only. This sample has hundreds of thousands of clones; roughly 90% occur once, and the top ten carry less than 3.5%. This CDR3 is built from 14 residues. Germline lookup yields CDR1 MGHRA and CDR2 YSYEKL. The trim removed 5 bases at V and 1 base at J, leaving 4 bases unmatched. The rearrangement uses TRBV4-1 and TRBJ1-1, with 7 bases fitting TRBD1. The source material was peripheral blood. The TCR was taken from a woman in her 30s with COVID-19, enrolled during active disease. As DNA, the CDR3 is TGCGCCAGCAGCGAACGGACAGGGAACACTGAAGCTTTCTTT. It translates to CASSERTGNTEAFF.